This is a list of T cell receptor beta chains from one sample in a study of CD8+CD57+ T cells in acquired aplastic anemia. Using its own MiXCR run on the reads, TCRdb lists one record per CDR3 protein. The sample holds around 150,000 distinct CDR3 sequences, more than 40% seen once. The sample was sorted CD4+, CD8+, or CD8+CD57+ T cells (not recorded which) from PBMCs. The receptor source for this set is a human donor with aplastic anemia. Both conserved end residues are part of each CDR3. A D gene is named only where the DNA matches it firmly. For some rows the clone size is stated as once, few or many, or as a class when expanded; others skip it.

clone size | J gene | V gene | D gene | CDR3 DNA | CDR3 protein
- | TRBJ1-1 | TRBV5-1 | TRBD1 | TGCGCCAGCCACGGACAGGGGAGCACTGAAGCTTTCTTT | CASHGQGSTEAFF
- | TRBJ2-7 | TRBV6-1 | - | TGTGCCAGCAGTCCTGGGGACGGGGGAGTTAGGGAGCAGTACTTC | CASSPGDGGVREQYF
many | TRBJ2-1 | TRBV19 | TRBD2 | TGTGCCAGTAGTATCTCTGCGGGAGCTCTAAACAATGAGCAGTTCTTC | CASSISAGALNNEQFF
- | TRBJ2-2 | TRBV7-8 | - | TGTGCCAGCAGCCTAAGGAGCGGGGAGCTGTTTTTT | CASSLRSGELFF
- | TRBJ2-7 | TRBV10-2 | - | TGCGCCAGCAGTGAGGTTGCGCCTTCCTACGAGCAGTACTTC | CASSEVAPSYEQYF
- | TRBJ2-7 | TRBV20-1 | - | TGCAGTGCTAGGCCGGGACATGTGTACGAGCAGTACTTC | CSARPGHVYEQYF
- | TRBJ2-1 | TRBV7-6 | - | TGTGCCAGCAGCTTACTGGGCGCAGAGCAGTTCTTC | CASSLLGAEQFF
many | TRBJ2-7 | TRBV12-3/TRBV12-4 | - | TGTGCCAGCAGTTTAGGCGAGCAGGTCCACGAGCAGTACTTC | CASSLGEQVHEQYF
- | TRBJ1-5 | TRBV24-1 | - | TGTGCCACCAGGGACAGTTATAGCAATCAGCCCCAGCATTTT | CATRDSYSNQPQHF
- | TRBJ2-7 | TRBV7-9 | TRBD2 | TGTGCCAGCAGCCCCGGGACTAGCTTCCACGAGCAGTACTTC | CASSPGTSFHEQYF
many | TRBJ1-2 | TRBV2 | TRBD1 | TGTGCCAGCAGCACAGGGGGGAACTATGGCTACACCTTC | CASSTGGNYGYTF
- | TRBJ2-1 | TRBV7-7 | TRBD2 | TGTGCCAGCAGCTTGACTAGCGGGGGGTCCTACAATGAGCAGTTCTTC | CASSLTSGGSYNEQFF
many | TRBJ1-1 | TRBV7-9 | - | TGTGCCAGCAGCCCCCTAGAGAACACTGAAGCTTTCTTT | CASSPLENTEAFF
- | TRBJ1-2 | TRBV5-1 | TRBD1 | TGCGCCAGCAGCTTGGTCGCGACAGGGGATAATGGCTACACCTTC | CASSLVATGDNGYTF
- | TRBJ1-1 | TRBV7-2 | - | TGTGCCAGCAGCGTCCCTACGAACACTGAAGCTTTCTTT | CASSVPTNTEAFF
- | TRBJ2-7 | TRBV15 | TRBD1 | TGTGCCACCAGCACACCGGGACAGGGATATGAGCAGTACTTC | CATSTPGQGYEQYF
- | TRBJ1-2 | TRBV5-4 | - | TGTGCCAGCAGCCGGATGACAGCGGATAACTATGGCTACACCTTC | CASSRMTADNYGYTF
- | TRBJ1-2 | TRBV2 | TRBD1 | TGTGCCAGCAGGGGGGCGAAACAGGGGGCTTATGGCTACACCTTC | CASRGAKQGAYGYTF
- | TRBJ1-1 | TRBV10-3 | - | TGTGCCATCAGTGAGTCAAGGACGGCTGAAGCTTTCTTT | CAISESRTAEAFF
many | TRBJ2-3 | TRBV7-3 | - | TGTGCCAGCAGCCCACAGGGTAATACGCAGTATTTT | CASSPQGNTQYF
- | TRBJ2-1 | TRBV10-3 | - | TGTGCCATCAGTGAGTTTGCCAGCAGTGAGCAGCTCTTC | CAISEFASSEQLF
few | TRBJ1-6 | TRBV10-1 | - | TGCGCCAGCAGTGTCCAGACCAATTCACCCCTCCACTTT | CASSVQTNSPLHF
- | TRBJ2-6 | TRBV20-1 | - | TGCAGTGCTAGACACCGGAACTCTGGGGCCAACGTCCTGACTTTC | CSARHRNSGANVLTF
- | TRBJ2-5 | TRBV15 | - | TGTGCCACCAGCAGGGAAGGGACTCCGAGTGGGGAACGGACCCAGTACTTC | CATSREGTPSGERTQYF
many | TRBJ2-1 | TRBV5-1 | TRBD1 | TGCGCCAGCAGCGGATATCCCGGACAGGGAAACAATGAGCAGTTCTTC | CASSGYPGQGNNEQFF